This section outlines one TCR beta chain sequence together with its context. Profiling relied on immunoSEQ multiplex PCR, and the TCRdb table lists in-frame clones only, not all of them. Of roughly 190,000 clones in the sample, 91% are singletons; the top ten hold roughly 1.6%. The data stem from a study of control samples from healthy donors and cancer patients. Trimming left V 0 bases short and J 4 bases short, with 13 bases between. Germline V gives CDR1 MNHEY, CDR2 SMNVEV (reference sequence). CDR3 length: 16 amino acids. The V gene is TRBV27, the J gene TRBJ1-3, with a tentative D call TRBD1 (6 bases). The material sequenced was blood. The sequence was obtained from a woman in her 30s in good health. The CDR3 region is CASSLSSGGTGNTIYF. Written as DNA, the CDR3 is TGTGCCAGCAGTTTATCTTCCGGGGGCACAGGAAACACCATATATTTT.